The 22 T cell receptor beta chains given below trace back to one sample, sequenced in a study of neurological immune-mediated disorders (dated by TCRdb to the late 2010s). Library creation used 5' RACE. The run used an Illumina HiSeq 2500. The public reads were reanalyzed by TCRdb: fastp trimming at Q25, MiXCR alignment, in-frame beta chains only. Rows are combined by CDR3 protein, so each entry shows the most common genes and DNA. This sample has tens of thousands of distinct CDR3 sequences in its table, and about 6.9% of those were observed once. The ten largest clones add up to around 0.6% of the sample. Sequencing used CD4+ T cells from blood. The receptor set was obtained from a woman in her 40s in good health.

This clonotype has at least ten counts. The chain has TRBV6-6 and TRBJ2-1, with TRBD1 matching over 10 bases. From germline, CDR1 is MNHNY and CDR2 SVGAGI (reference sequence). This CDR3 region has 15 residues. V dropped 4 bases and J dropped 8; count of bases not matched to a gene: 8. This CDR3 reads CASSSPDRGAYEQFF. The CDR3 nucleotides are TGTGCCAGCAGTTCCCCGGACAGGGGGGCCTATGAGCAGTTCTTC.

At least ten counts were recorded for this clonotype. The rearrangement uses TRBV12-3 or TRBV12-4 and TRBJ2-1, with D tentatively TRBD1 (5 bases). The CDR3 runs 13 residues. The V end was cut by 6 bases, the J end by 5 bases, with 11 bases between. The CDR3 DNA is TGTGCCAGCAGCCCCCCAGGGAACAATGAGCAGTTCTTC. It encodes CASSPPGNNEQFF.

The sample holds many counts of this clonotype. This chain links TRBV4-3 with TRBJ2-7; 11 nucleotides match TRBD2. CDR1 is LGHNA and CDR2 is YSLEER in the germline V gene. The length of the CDR3 is 16 residues. J lost 2 bases, V lost 1 base, and 4 bases had no gene match. As DNA, the CDR3 is TGCGCCAGCAGCCAAGCTATAGCGGGAGGGCCCTACGAGCAGTACTTC. Translation gives CASSQAIAGGPYEQYF.

The chain has TRBV7-6 and TRBJ2-5, with D tentatively TRBD1 (6 bases). The length of the CDR3 is 14 residues. CDR1 and CDR2 (germline): SGHVS, FNYEAQ. Trimming shortened V by 5 bases and J by 7 bases, and 17 bases separated the two germline ends. The CDR3 here is CASSPRTDPWTQYF. CDR3 sequence (DNA): TGTGCCAGCAGCCCGAGGACAGACCCATGGACCCAGTACTTC.

This clonotype was recorded many times. V is TRBV29-1 and J is TRBJ2-1; the match to TRBD2 covers 14 bases. The CDR3 runs 16 residues. CDR1 SQVTM and CDR2 ANQGSEA come from the germline V gene. The V segment lost 6 bases and the J segment 7 bases; nucleotides outside the gene matches: 11. The CDR3 protein is CSVRRWTSGRTNEQFF. The CDR3 DNA reads as TGCAGCGTGCGGCGATGGACTAGCGGGAGGACTAATGAGCAGTTCTTC.

This clonotype was detected many times. This chain links TRBV29-1 with TRBJ2-7, with TRBD1 matching 11 bases. Germline V gene data show CDR1 as SQVTM and CDR2 as ANQGSEA. The CDR3 has 13 amino acids. The junction had 6 bases not matched to a gene; V was cut back by 7 bases and J by 4 bases. CDR3 amino acids: CSAGGQGEYEQYF. The CDR3 DNA reads as TGCAGCGCTGGGGGACAGGGGGAGTACGAGCAGTACTTC.

This clonotype was detected many times. CDR3 region: CASSLVSGRGDTQYF. CDR3 bases: TGTGCCAGCAGCTTGGTAAGCGGGAGAGGAGATACGCAGTATTTT. The chain has TRBV5-8 and TRBJ2-3; 8 bases agree with TRBD2. J lost 5 bases, V lost 0 bases, and 5 bases had no gene match. The CDR3 has 15 amino acids. In germline, CDR1 is SGHTS, CDR2 YDEGEE.

V and J are TRBV6-1 and TRBJ2-3; D possibly uses TRBD1 or TRBD2 (5 bases each). CDR1 MNHNS and CDR2 SASEGT come from the germline V gene. The CDR3 spans 12 residues. V lost 9 bases and J lost 2, with 9 bases in between. The CDR3 region is CASEGNTDTQYF. In DNA, the CDR3 is TGTGCCAGTGAGGGGAACACAGATACGCAGTATTTT.

This clonotype was counted at least ten times. V gene TRBV7-3 combines with J gene TRBJ2-3; the match to TRBD2 covers 9 bases. With 3 bases clipped from V and 4 bases from J, the junction kept 2 bases outside the gene matches. The germline CDR1 and CDR2 sequences are SGHTA and FQGTGA. The CDR3 length is 14 residues. The CDR3 sequence: CASSLGGRADTQYF. The CDR3 coding sequence is TGTGCCAGCAGCTTGGGCGGGAGGGCAGATACGCAGTATTTT. The full variable domain, completed using reference TRBV7-3 and TRBJ2-3, is GAGVSQTPSNKVTEKGKYVELRCDPISGHTALYWYRQSLGQGPEFLIYFQGTGAADDSGLPNDRFFAVRPEGSVSTLKIQRTERGDSAVYLCASSLGGRADTQYFGPGTRLTVL.

This clonotype occurred many times. The rearrangement uses TRBV28 and TRBJ2-5; 7 positions agree with TRBD1. This CDR3 spans 15 amino acids. The V and J ends lost 5 bases and 4 bases, in that order; junction bases with no gene match: 10. The germline V gene encodes CDR1 MDHEN and CDR2 SYDVKM. CDR3 sequence: CASSAPHRGGETQYF. The DNA of the CDR3 is TGTGCCAGCAGTGCCCCACACAGGGGCGGAGAGACCCAGTACTTC. Full variable domain (remainder filled in from reference TRBV28 and TRBJ2-5): DVKVTQSSRYLVKRTGEKVFLECVQDMDHENMFWYRQDPGLGLRLIYFSYDVKMKEKGDIPEGYSVSREKKERFSLILESASTNQTSMYLCASSAPHRGGETQYFGPGTRLLVL.

This clonotype was recorded at least ten times. This chain joins TRBV4-1 and TRBJ2-2; 12 bases map to TRBD2. The V gene end was trimmed by 7 bases and the J gene end by 9 bases; junction bases not matched to a gene: 6. From germline, CDR1 is MGHRA and CDR2 YSYEKL. The CDR3 totals 14 residues. The CDR3: CASTPTSGSRELFF. In DNA form, the CDR3 reads TGCGCCAGCACCCCGACTAGCGGGAGCCGGGAGCTGTTTTTT.

This clonotype showed up many times. This chain joins TRBV5-1 and TRBJ1-1, with D perhaps matching TRBD1 (5 bases). The germline gives CDR1 SGHRS, CDR2 YFSETQ. V was trimmed by 3 bases and J by 5 bases, leaving 23 bases between them. The CDR3 is made up of 17 amino acids. CDR3 in DNA: TGCGCCAGCAGCTGGACCGGGGTACGGAGGGGTCGGACTGAAGCTTTCTTT. Translation gives CASSWTGVRRGRTEAFF.

At least ten counts were recorded for this clonotype. This chain links TRBV7-2 with TRBJ2-7; D is unresolved. CDR1 and CDR2 (germline): SGHTA, FQGNSA. V lost 1 base and J lost 4, with 2 bases in between. The CDR3 length is 11 residues. CDR3 amino acids: CASSLDYEQYF. The DNA of the CDR3 is TGTGCCAGCAGCTTAGATTACGAGCAGTACTTC.

There are many counts of this clonotype. The J gene is TRBJ2-5, the V gene TRBV20-1; D remains unclear. This CDR3 comprises 14 residues. Germline CDR1 is DFQATT and CDR2 is SNEGSKA (reference sequence). Trimming left V 5 bases short and J 3 bases short, with 16 bases between. CDR3 residues: CSADLVRGKETQYF. In nucleotides, the CDR3 is TGCAGTGCTGACCTCGTTCGAGGCAAAGAGACCCAGTACTTC.

This clonotype was seen at least ten times. The chain's CDR3 is CASSLELDTEAFF. The CDR3 nucleotides are TGCGCCAGCAGCTTGGAGTTGGACACTGAAGCTTTCTTT. The V and J genes are TRBV5-1 and TRBJ1-1; D not certain. Trimming shortened V by 0 bases and J by 3 bases, and 6 bases separated the two germline ends. The CDR3 consists of 13 residues. CDR1 is SGHRS, CDR2 YFSETQ, per germline. The full variable domain, with the rest looked up from reference TRBV5-1 and TRBJ1-1, is KAGVTQTPRYLIKTRGQQVTLSCSPISGHRSVSWYQQTPGQGLQFLFEYFSETQRNKGNFPGRFSGRQFSNSRSEMNVSTLELGDSALYLCASSLELDTEAFFGQGTRLTVV.

The rearrangement joins TRBV7-9 to TRBJ2-7; the match to TRBD1 covers 7 bases. Germline V gene data show CDR1 as SEHNR and CDR2 as FQNEAQ (reference sequence). The CDR3 extends over 13 amino acids. Trimming at V came to 3 bases and at J to 3 bases, leaving 2 bases not matched to a gene. CDR3 in amino acids: CASSFGTDYEQYF. CDR3 bases: TGTGCCAGCAGCTTCGGGACAGACTACGAGCAGTACTTC.

This clonotype appeared many times. The chain links TRBV20-1 to TRBJ1-5, with 9 bases that match TRBD1. The V and J ends lost 4 bases and 2 bases, in that order; junction bases with no gene match: 3. The CDR3 is made up of 14 amino acids. The germline gives CDR1 DFQATT, CDR2 SNEGSKA (reference sequence). CDR3 in DNA: TGCAGTGCTATCCGGGACAGGGGCAATCAGCCCCAGCATTTT. It specifies CSAIRDRGNQPQHF.

The sample holds many counts of this clonotype. The chain joins TRBV4-3 to TRBJ2-3; D remains ambiguous. V shed 0 bases and J shed 6 bases, with 10 bases lying between them. CDR1 is LGHNA, CDR2 YSLEER, per germline. The CDR3 has 14 amino acids. The CDR3: CASSQEGGGDTQYF. CDR3 coding DNA: TGCGCCAGCAGCCAAGAGGGTGGTGGTGATACGCAGTATTTT.

This clonotype occurred many times. V usage is TRBV4-3 and J usage is TRBJ2-7; D may be TRBD1 (5 bases). Trimming removed 2 bases from V and 5 bases from J, with 13 bases in between. CDR1 and CDR2 from the germline V gene are LGHNA and YSLEER. This CDR3 has 14 residues. Written as DNA, the CDR3 is TGCGCCAGCAGCCAAACAGGTCTAAAGGACGAGCAGTACTTC. It specifies CASSQTGLKDEQYF.

This clonotype was seen at least ten times. The chain links TRBV7-2 to TRBJ2-5, with 10 bases that match TRBD2. Germline CDR1 SGHTA, CDR2 FQGNSA. This CDR3 spans 14 amino acids. V was clipped by 1 base and J by 5 bases; unmatched bases: 1. CDR3 region: CASSLERGGETQYF. The CDR3, as DNA: TGTGCCAGCAGCTTAGAGCGGGGGGGGGAGACCCAGTACTTC.

There are many counts of this clonotype. This chain joins TRBV12-3 or TRBV12-4 and TRBJ2-3, with a possible D match to TRBD2 (6 bases). V was clipped by 1 base and J by 1 base, with 9 bases between them. The CDR3 is 15 residues long. The CDR3 protein is CASSLEAGRTDTQYF. CDR3 nucleotides: TGTGCCAGCAGTTTAGAGGCGGGGCGCACAGATACGCAGTATTTT.

This clonotype was detected ten times or more. The chain combines TRBV6-5 with TRBJ2-5; D may be TRBD1 or TRBD2 (5 bases each). Germline lookup yields CDR1 MNHEY and CDR2 SVGAGI. CDR3 length equals 14 residues. Trimming took 7 bases from V and 3 from J, leaving 15 bases between them. This CDR3 reads CASKNVGREETQYF. The DNA of the CDR3 is TGTGCCAGCAAAAACGTGGGGCGGGAAGAGACCCAGTACTTC.